This T cell receptor beta chain was observed in a study of identical twins (dated by TCRdb to between 2015 and 2016). In the study overall: TCR alpha and beta repertoires from monozygotic twins, unrelated adults of various ages and cord blood were deep-sequenced to test whether fetal clonotypes persist. Replicate twin experiments were performed at different times using different library preparation protocols to rule out contamination. What the study reported, not specific to this receptor: In beta out-of-frame sequences, excess twin sharing was weaker, because having fewer shared sequences lowered the signal-to-noise ratio. Compared with coincidental sharing between unrelated individuals, out-of-frame TCR alpha sequences shared between twins showed an excess of sequences with low generation probability. Abundant cord blood beta clonotypes had fewer insertions, young adult naive repertoires showed a similar but weaker trend, and memory repertoires showed no such trend. In monozygotic twins, out-of-frame TCR alpha sharing was systematically underestimated by recombination models, although the models agreed with sharing between unrelated individuals. Because the same donors could not be followed over many years, conclusions were based on cross-sectional statistical analysis. Invariant T cells such as MAIT and iNKT could partly confound zero-insertion analyses, though diverse VJ usage argued against this for most clonotypes.

A note on this clonotype: Its recognized antigen is unknown. No much larger clone is present one base from it, and per-base qualities are unavailable.

V gives up 5 bases and J gives up 6 bases, and the segment between their germline ends measures 13 bases. For CDR1 and CDR2, the germline V gene lists SGHAT and FQNNGV. Including the terminal cysteine and phenylalanine, the CDR3 comprises 14 residues. Just CDR3 DNA is preserved here, 42 bases in frame from base 1. Every donor in the study was a healthy Caucasian. Three pairs of female monozygotic twins, all aged about 18 to 30 years, were included in the twin cohort. CD4+ and CD8+ T cell populations were isolated with positive isolation kits from Invitrogen. Library method: 5' RACE. Sequencing relied on an Illumina HiSeq 2000. Template switching introduced a universal primer binding site; the final cDNA contained a unique molecular identifier, enabling accurate counting of TCR cDNA molecules. Specific primers in the conserved constant-segment region were used to synthesize first-strand cDNA for the TCR alpha and beta chains. Each cDNA library was double barcoded, with a SMART-Mk sample barcode plus Illumina barcodes, to control for contamination. TruSeq adapter sequences and Illumina sample barcodes were added in two successive PCR steps. The Illumina HiSeq platform was used with custom primers to sequence TCR alpha and beta cDNA libraries. Under the source paper's analysis protocol: MiGEC was used to process raw reads and extract unique molecular identifiers, and MiXCR was used to find CDR3 positions. Recombination models were inferred per individual with the repgenHMM and IGoR tools using an EM algorithm. Shared clonotypes were analyzed with the tcR package in R, and sharing was normalized by the product of cloneset sizes. To study raw recombination free of thymic and clonal selection effects, out-of-frame nonproductive sequences were analyzed. The public reads were reprocessed in TCRdb via fastp at Q25 and MiXCR, keeping in-frame beta chains. Every distinct CDR3 protein forms one entry, paired with its most common genes and DNA. The V and J calls were not made by the authors but by TCRdb's processing. The sample contains around 500,000 distinct CDR3 sequences, approximately 15% of them found a single time. Around 0.52% of the sample comes from the top ten.

Another study also made use of these data, one on yellow fever vaccine responses in identical twins. That second report states: The authors reported that the T cell response to vaccination in identical twins appeared partly convergent and partly personalized. In the study, vaccine-responding T cell clones were precisely tracked in identical twins.

The rearrangement combines TRBV11-2 with TRBJ2-2; confidence is insufficient to name the D gene. Specimen: CD4+ T cells sorted from blood. The receptor was isolated from a woman aged 18-29 years in good health. The CDR3 here reads CASSPTVGAGELFF. The nucleotide sequence is given as TGTGCCAGCAGCCCCACAGTAGGAGCCGGGGAGCTGTTTTTT.